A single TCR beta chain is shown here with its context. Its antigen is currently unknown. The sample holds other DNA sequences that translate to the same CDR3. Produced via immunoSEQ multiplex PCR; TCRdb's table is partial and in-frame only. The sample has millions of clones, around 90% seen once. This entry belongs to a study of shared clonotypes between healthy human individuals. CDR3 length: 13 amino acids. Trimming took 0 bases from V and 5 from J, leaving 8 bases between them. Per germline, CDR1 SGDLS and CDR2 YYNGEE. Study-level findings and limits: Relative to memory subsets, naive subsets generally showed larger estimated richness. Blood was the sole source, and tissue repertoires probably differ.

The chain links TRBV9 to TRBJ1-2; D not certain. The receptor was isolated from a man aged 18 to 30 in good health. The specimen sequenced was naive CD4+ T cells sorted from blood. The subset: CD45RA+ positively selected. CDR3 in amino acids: CASSVVADYGYTF. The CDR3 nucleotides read TGTGCCAGCAGCGTAGTAGCGGATTATGGCTACACCTTC.